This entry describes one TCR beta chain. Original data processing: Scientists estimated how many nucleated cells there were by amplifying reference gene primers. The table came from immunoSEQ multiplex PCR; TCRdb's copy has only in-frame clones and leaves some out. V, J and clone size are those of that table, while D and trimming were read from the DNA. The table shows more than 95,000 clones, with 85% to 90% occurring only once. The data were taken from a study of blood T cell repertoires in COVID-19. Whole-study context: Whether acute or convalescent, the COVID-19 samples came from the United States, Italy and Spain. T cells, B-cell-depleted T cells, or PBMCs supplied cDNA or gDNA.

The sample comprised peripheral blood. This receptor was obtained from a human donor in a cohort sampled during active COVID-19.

The CDR3, as DNA: TGTGCCAGCAGACTCCCGGGACACAACTACGAGCAGTACTTC. Translated, it gives CASRLPGHNYEQYF. V gene TRBV28 combines with J gene TRBJ2-7, with D maybe TRBD1 (6 bases). V lost 6 bases and J 3 bases, leaving 15 bases between the germline ends. The CDR3 covers 14 residues. Germline loops: CDR1 MDHEN, CDR2 SYDVKM.